The rows below give T cell receptor beta chains drawn from one sample of a study of control samples from healthy donors and cancer patients. The data were produced by immunoSEQ multiplex PCR, yet TCRdb's version contains in-frame clones alone and is incomplete. The sample shows roughly 120,000 clones, more than 85% of them seen only once. Sequencing input: PBMCs. All receptors come from a man aged 50 or older with head and neck cancer. Each CDR3 is given with its conserved first and last residue. A D gene is named only where the DNA matches it firmly. Clone size is shown for a subset of rows, as once, few, many or a class of expanded clone.

TRBV9	-	TRBJ1-3	-	TGTGCCAGCAGCGTAGGAAACACCATATATTTT	CASSVGNTIYF
TRBV2	-	TRBJ2-2	TRBD2	TGTGCCAGCAGTGAATCGACTAGCGGGGGAATTCGGAACACCGGGGAGCTGTTTTTT	CASSESTSGGIRNTGELFF
TRBV29-1	-	TRBJ2-5	-	TGCAGCGCTCGACATCCTCAAACAGAGACCCAGTACTTC	CSARHPQTETQYF
TRBV3-1/TRBV3-2	-	TRBJ2-5	TRBD1	TGTGCCAGCAGCCAAACAGGGGGCGAAGAGACCCAGTACTTC	CASSQTGGEETQYF
TRBV12-3/TRBV12-4	-	TRBJ1-1	TRBD1	TGTGCCAGCAACAACAGGGGAAGGGCTTTCTTT	CASNNRGRAFF
TRBV9	-	TRBJ1-2	-	TGTGCCAGCAGCGTAGACAGGGAAGGTGGCTACACCTTC	CASSVDREGGYTF
TRBV18	-	TRBJ2-2	TRBD1	TGTGCCAGCTCACGCGGACAGGGGGCCGACACCGGGGAGCTGTTTTTT	CASSRGQGADTGELFF
TRBV4-1	-	TRBJ1-4	-	TGCGCCAGCAGACCTGGGCCTGAAGGCGAAAAACTGTTTTTT	CASRPGPEGEKLFF
TRBV9	-	TRBJ1-1	-	TGTGCCAGCAGCGTAGAAGGAGGAGCGTGGGGTGAAGCTTTCTTT	CASSVEGGAWGEAFF
TRBV7-2	-	TRBJ1-4	-	TGTGCCAGCAGCGCGGACCGGTACCCCCAGAGGGAAAAACTGTTTTTT	CASSADRYPQREKLFF
TRBV6-2/TRBV6-3	-	TRBJ1-5	-	TGTGCCAGCAGTTACGGTAGCAATCAGCCCCAGCATTTT	CASSYGSNQPQHF
TRBV19	few	TRBJ1-6	TRBD1	TGTGCCAGTAGGGGACAGTATAATTCACCCCTCCACTTT	CASRGQYNSPLHF
TRBV6-5	-	TRBJ2-5	-	TGTGCCAGCAGAACAGGGATCGGCGAGACCCAGTACTTC	CASRTGIGETQYF
TRBV11-2	-	TRBJ2-2	TRBD1	TGTGCCAGCAGCCTCACGACAGGGCCCGGGGAGCTGTTTTTT	CASSLTTGPGELFF
TRBV9	-	TRBJ2-1	-	TGTGCCAGCAGCGTAGATTCGAACCCGTACAATGAGCAGTTCTTC	CASSVDSNPYNEQFF
TRBV9	-	TRBJ2-1	TRBD1	TGTGCCAGCAGCGTAGACGGACAGGGGGGGAATGAGCAGTTCTTC	CASSVDGQGGNEQFF
TRBV30	-	TRBJ2-3	-	TGTGCCTGCCGACAGGAGGGGACAGATACGCAGTATTTT	CACRQEGTDTQYF
TRBV3-1/TRBV3-2	-	TRBJ1-5	-	TGTGCCAGCAGCCAAGAAGGGCCAGGGGAAAGCAATCAGCCCCAGCATTTT	CASSQEGPGESNQPQHF
TRBV19	-	TRBJ2-3	-	TGTGCCAGTAGTGTGACTAACACAGATACGCAGTATTTT	CASSVTNTDTQYF
TRBV4-3	-	TRBJ1-3	-	TGCGCCAGCAGCCAAGTTCAGGGACACACGACTGGAAACACCATATATTTT	CASSQVQGHTTGNTIYF
TRBV5-1	-	TRBJ1-2	-	TGCGCCAGCAGCCCCCCATCAGGGAGGAACTATGGCTACACCTTC	CASSPPSGRNYGYTF
TRBV9	-	TRBJ2-1	-	TGTGCCAGCAGCGTAGGAGTAAGCGGTGCCTACAATGAGCAGTTCTTC	CASSVGVSGAYNEQFF
TRBV24-1	-	TRBJ2-5	TRBD2	TGTGCCACCAGTGCCCGAGGGACTAGCGGGTCGGAGACCCAGTACTTC	CATSARGTSGSETQYF
TRBV9	-	TRBJ2-2	-	TGTGCCAGCAGCGCGAGCAGTTTAGACACCGGGGAGCTGTTTTTT	CASSASSLDTGELFF
TRBV7-9	once	TRBJ2-1	-	TGTGCCAGCAGCTTAGTGGTGGTTGGTGAGCAGTTCTTC	CASSLVVVGEQFF
TRBV5-4	-	TRBJ2-3	-	TGTGCCAGCAGCGGGATCGGGTCTTTAGGGTCGACGCAGTATTTT	CASSGIGSLGSTQYF
TRBV18	-	TRBJ1-3	TRBD1	TGTGCCAGCTCAACAGGGGAACTTGGAAACACCATATATTTT	CASSTGELGNTIYF
TRBV5-4	-	TRBJ2-2	TRBD2	TGTGCCAGCAGCCGACTAGCGGGGGCGCCGGTATTGGACACCGGGGAGCTGTTTTTT	CASSRLAGAPVLDTGELFF
TRBV6-5	-	TRBJ2-7	TRBD2	TGTGCCAGCAGTACCACTAGCGGGGGGGCATACGAGCAGTACTTC	CASSTTSGGAYEQYF
TRBV27	-	TRBJ1-2	TRBD1	TGTGCCAGCAGTTCAAGCCGCGGGACAGTAGCTAACTATGGCTACACCTTC	CASSSSRGTVANYGYTF
TRBV19	-	TRBJ1-1	TRBD1	TGTGCCAGTAGTAAAGGACAGGGGGTGAAAGCTTTCTTT	CASSKGQGVKAFF
TRBV6-5	-	TRBJ1-2	-	TGTGCCAGCAGCAAGACGGGGGAAACGCCCGGTGGCTACACCTTC	CASSKTGETPGGYTF
TRBV6-2/TRBV6-3	-	TRBJ2-7	TRBD2	TGTGCCAGCAGTTACTACGGCGGGGGGGAGTACGAGCAGTACTTC	CASSYYGGGEYEQYF